This T cell receptor beta chain was found in a study of T cell responses to AZD1222 COVID-19 vaccine. General study results and limits: Nearly half of spike-specific TCRs reportedly target variant regions that are unmutated in the B.1.351 and B.1.1.7 variants. Most donors were white British, females outnumbered males, and clonal diversity was possibly underestimated.

CDR3 length: 15 residues. V lost 5 bases to trimming and J lost 4 bases; unmatched junction nucleotides: 6. Germline V CDR1 and CDR2: LNHDA, SQIVND (reference sequence). Clones were sequenced by immunoSEQ multiplex PCR, and TCRdb holds only the in-frame ones, with some missing. In the table there are about 99,000 clones, 90% to 95% of which are singletons. Concerning this clone: What it recognizes is unknown.

The sample in question was peripheral blood, obtained on day 0 of AZD1222 vaccination. This receptor was identified in an adult in good health. The gene calls are TRBV19 and TRBJ2-2, with 8 nucleotides matching TRBD1. This CDR3 is CASSPGDRTTGELFF. The CDR3 DNA reads TGTGCCAGTAGTCCCGGGGACAGGACCACCGGGGAGCTGTTTTTT.